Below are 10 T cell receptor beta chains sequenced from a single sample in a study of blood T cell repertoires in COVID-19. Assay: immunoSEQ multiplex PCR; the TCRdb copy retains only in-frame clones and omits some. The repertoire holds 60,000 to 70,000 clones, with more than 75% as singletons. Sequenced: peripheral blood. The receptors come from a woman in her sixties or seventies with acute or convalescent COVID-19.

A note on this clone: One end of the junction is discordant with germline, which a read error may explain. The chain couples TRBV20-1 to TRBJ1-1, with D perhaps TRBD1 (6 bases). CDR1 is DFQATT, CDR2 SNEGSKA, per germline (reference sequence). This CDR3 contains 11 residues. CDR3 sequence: CSAGDRTEAFF. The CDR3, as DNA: TGCAGTGCTGGAGACAGGACTGAAGCTTTCTTT.

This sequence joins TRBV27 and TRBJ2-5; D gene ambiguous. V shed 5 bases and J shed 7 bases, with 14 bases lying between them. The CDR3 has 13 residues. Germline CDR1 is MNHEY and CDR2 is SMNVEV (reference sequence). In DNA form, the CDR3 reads TGTGCCAGCAGTCCCCCCCACCGGTTGACCCAGTACTTC. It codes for CASSPPHRLTQYF.

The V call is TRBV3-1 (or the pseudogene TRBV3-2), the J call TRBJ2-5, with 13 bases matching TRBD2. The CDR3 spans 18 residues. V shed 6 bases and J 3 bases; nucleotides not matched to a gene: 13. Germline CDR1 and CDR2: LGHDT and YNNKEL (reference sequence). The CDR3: CASSRGTSGNFVKETQYF. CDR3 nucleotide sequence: TGTGCCAGCAGTCGCGGGACTAGCGGGAATTTCGTCAAAGAGACCCAGTACTTC.

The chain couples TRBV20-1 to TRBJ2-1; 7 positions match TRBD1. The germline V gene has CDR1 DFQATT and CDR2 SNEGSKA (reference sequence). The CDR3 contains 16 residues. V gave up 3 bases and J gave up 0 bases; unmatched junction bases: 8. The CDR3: CSASTGQLSSYNEQFF. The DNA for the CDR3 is TGCAGTGCTAGTACGGGACAGTTGAGCTCCTACAATGAGCAGTTCTTC.

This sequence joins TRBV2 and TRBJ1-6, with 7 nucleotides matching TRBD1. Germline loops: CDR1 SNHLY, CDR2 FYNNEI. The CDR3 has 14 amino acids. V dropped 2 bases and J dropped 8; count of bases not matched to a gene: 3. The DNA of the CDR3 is TGTGCCAGCAGTGAACAGGGGGTTTATTCACCCCTCCACTTT. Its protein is CASSEQGVYSPLHF.

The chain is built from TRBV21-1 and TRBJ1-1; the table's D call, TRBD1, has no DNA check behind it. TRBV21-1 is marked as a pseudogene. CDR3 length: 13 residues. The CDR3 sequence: CASKTGQNTEAFF. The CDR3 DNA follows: TGTGCCAGTAAGACAGGGCAGAACACTGAAGCTTTCTTT.

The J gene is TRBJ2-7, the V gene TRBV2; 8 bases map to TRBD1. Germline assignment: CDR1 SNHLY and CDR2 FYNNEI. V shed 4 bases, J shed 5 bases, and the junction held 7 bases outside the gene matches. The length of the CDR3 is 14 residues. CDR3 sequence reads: CASSGTGPHHEQYV. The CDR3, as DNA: TGTGCCAGCAGTGGGACAGGGCCGCACCACGAGCAGTACGTC.

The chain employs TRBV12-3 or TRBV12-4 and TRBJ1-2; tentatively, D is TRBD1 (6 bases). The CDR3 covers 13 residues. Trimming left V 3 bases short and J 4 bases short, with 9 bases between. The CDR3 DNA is TGTGCCAGCAGTTTTTTACAGGGCTATGGCTACACCTTC. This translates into CASSFLQGYGYTF.

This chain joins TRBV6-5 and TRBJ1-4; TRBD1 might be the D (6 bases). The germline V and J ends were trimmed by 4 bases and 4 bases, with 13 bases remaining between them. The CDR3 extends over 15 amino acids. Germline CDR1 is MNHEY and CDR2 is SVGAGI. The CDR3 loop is CASSSTGNGNEKLFF. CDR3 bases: TGTGCCAGCAGTTCAACAGGGAACGGTAATGAAAAACTGTTTTTT.

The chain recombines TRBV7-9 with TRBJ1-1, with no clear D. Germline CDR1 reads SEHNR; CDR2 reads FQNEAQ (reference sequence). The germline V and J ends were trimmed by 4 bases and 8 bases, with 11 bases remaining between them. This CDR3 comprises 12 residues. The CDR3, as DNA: TGTGCCAGCAGCTCGGTCTCTCCCGAAGCTTTCTTT. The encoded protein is CASSSVSPEAFF.